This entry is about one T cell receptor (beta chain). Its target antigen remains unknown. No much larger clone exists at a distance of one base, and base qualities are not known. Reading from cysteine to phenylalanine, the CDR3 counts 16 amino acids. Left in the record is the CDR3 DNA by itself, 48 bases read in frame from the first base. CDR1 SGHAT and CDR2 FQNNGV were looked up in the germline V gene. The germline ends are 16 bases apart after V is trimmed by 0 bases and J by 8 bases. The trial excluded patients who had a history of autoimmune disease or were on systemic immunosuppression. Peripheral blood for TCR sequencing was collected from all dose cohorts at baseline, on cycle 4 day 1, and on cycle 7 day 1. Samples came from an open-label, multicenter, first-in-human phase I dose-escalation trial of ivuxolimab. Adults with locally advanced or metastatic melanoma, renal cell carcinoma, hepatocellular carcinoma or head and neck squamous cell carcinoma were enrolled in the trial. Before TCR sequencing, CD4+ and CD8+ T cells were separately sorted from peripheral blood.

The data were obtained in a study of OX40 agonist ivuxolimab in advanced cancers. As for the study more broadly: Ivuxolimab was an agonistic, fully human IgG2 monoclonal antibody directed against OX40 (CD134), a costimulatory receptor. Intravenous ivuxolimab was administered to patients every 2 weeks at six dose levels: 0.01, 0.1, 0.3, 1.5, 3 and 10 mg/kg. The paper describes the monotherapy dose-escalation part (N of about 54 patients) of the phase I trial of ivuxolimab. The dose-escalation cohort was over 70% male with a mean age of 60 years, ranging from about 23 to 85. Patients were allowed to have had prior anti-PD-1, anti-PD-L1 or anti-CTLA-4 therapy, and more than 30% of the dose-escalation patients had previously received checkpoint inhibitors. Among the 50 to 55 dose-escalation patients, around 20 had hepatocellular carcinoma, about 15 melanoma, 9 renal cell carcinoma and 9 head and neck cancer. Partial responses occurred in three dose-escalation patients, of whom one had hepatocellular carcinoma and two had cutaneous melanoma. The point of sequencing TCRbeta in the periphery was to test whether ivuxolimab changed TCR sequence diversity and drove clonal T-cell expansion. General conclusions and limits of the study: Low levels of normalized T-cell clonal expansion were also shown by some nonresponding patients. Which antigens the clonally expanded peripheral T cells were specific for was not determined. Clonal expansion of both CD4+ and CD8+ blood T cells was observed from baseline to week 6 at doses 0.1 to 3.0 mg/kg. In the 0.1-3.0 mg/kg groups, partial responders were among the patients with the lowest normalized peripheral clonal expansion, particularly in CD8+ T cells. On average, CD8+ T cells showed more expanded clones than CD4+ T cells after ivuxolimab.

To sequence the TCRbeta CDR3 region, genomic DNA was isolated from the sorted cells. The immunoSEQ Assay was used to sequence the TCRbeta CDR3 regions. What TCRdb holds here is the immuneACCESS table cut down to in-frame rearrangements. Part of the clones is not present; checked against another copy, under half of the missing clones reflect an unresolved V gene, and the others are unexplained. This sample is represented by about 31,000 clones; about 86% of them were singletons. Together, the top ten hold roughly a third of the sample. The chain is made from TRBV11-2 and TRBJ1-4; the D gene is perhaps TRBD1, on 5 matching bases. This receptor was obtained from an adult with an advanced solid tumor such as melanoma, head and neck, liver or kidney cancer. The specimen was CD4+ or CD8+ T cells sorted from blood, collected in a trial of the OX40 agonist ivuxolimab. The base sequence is TGTGCCAGCAGCTTAGAGGTCGGGGGGTTGGGCGAAAAACTGTTTTTT. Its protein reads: CASSLEVGGLGEKLFF.